These T cell receptor beta chains were read from a single sample in a study of Ad26.COV2.S vaccination and SARS-CoV-2 variants. The repertoire was sequenced with immunoSEQ multiplex PCR; TCRdb's copy has only in-frame clones and lacks some. The sample carries hundreds of thousands of clones, about 90% recorded once. Material: peripheral blood, obtained in a trial of Ad26.COV2.S vaccine versus placebo. The receptors derive from a person between 18 and 60 years old who received the Ad26.COV2.S COVID-19 vaccine or a placebo. Each CDR3 is given with its conserved first and last residue. A D gene is named only where the DNA matches it firmly. Expanded clones get a size class; other rows say once, few or many, or leave the size out.

len	abundance	d_gene	v_gene	j_gene	CDR3nt	CDR3aa
17	NA	NA	TRBV6-2/TRBV6-3	TRBJ1-5	TGTGCCAGCAGTCATACTACGGGGTTAAGCTCCTATCAGCCCCAGCATTTT	CASSHTTGLSSYQPQHF
12	NA	NA	TRBV5-5	TRBJ2-2	TGTGCCAGCAGCTTGAGCACCGGGGAGCTGTTTTTT	CASSLSTGELFF
16	NA	NA	TRBV15	TRBJ2-6	TGTGCCACCAGCGGCGATCAGGGCTCTGGGGCCAACGTCCTGACTTTC	CATSGDQGSGANVLTF
16	NA	TRBD2	TRBV7-2	TRBJ2-1	TGTGCCAGCAGCTTAGTACTAGCGGGGTTAGACAATGAGCAGTTCTTC	CASSLVLAGLDNEQFF
14	NA	TRBD1	TRBV18	TRBJ1-5	TGTGCCAGCTCACCGACAGGGTTCTATCAGCCCCAGCATTTT	CASSPTGFYQPQHF
13	few	NA	TRBV28	TRBJ1-2	TGTGCCAGCAGCTCTGGGGCGGTCTATGGCTACACCTTC	CASSSGAVYGYTF
15	once	TRBD2	TRBV4-1	TRBJ2-7	TGCGCCAGCAGCCAAGGGAGCGGGGGGAACTACGGGCAGTACTTC	CASSQGSGGNYGQYF
13	NA	NA	TRBV4-1	TRBJ2-7	TGCGCCAGCAGCCAAGTGTGGTCCTACGAGCAGTACTTC	CASSQVWSYEQYF
15	NA	TRBD1	TRBV10-2	TRBJ1-1	TGCGCCAGCAGTAAACAGGGGGGTTTGGACACTGAAGCTTTCTTT	CASSKQGGLDTEAFF
13	NA	NA	TRBV6-5	TRBJ1-2	TGTGCCAGCAGGGAGGGACTGAACTATGGCTACACCTTC	CASREGLNYGYTF
13	NA	NA	TRBV12-3/TRBV12-4	TRBJ1-5	TGTGCCAGCAGCCCTCGCAGCAATCAGCCCCAGCATTTT	CASSPRSNQPQHF
14	NA	TRBD1	TRBV6-5	TRBJ1-6	TGTGCCAGCAGGTCCGACAGGGGGGGTTCACCCCTCCACTTT	CASRSDRGGSPLHF